This T cell receptor (beta chain) was sequenced during a study of blood T cell repertoires in COVID-19. Participant age was roughly 18 to 95 years, and participants resided in fewer than 30 US areas. Sequencing was performed with immunoSEQ multiplex PCR; in TCRdb, only in-frame clones are kept and a portion is missing. Seen here are 320,000 or so clones, 85% observed once, and the top ten hold 1.5% to 2%. In germline, CDR1 is MNHEY, CDR2 SVGAGI. CDR3 length equals 13 residues. V was cut by 4 bases and J by 13 bases, with 17 bases left in between. The sequenced sample consisted of PBMCs or T cells enriched from blood (not recorded which). This sequence originates from a woman aged 25 to 39 who had been exposed to COVID-19. V usage is TRBV6-5 and J usage is TRBJ2-1; weak D call: TRBD1 (5 bases). For the CDR3, the DNA is TGTGCCAGCAGTTCCGACAGTGAAGGGTACCAGTTCTTC. As protein: CASSSDSEGYQFF.